The source of this TCR beta chain is a study of T cell responses to AZD1222 COVID-19 vaccine listed by TCRdb under 2021. With respect to the entire study: AZD1222 recipients with second doses at about 4 weeks or about 12 weeks were pooled, because spike-specific TCR depth and breadth did not differ between schedules. TCR sequencing covered approximately 230 trial participants: 200 to 210 given two doses of AZD1222 and about 26 given two doses of MenACWY control vaccine. Trial participants were enrolled by age into 18-55, 56-69 and 70-plus year subgroups, with approximately 160, 26 and 62 TCR-sequenced participants respectively. General conclusions and limits of the study: CD4 TCRs associated with the vaccine covered the entire spike protein, and the dominant responses were in regions 160-218 and 743-854. Nearly half of unique spike-specific TCRs reportedly recognized epitopes outside regions mutated in the B.1.351 and B.1.1.7 variants. The 56-69-year group was small, and its depth increase did not reach significance, likely because of low power. After two AZD1222 doses, both the breadth and the depth of spike-specific TCRs were significantly higher than at day 0 and than in MenACWY recipients. Conclusions about previously exposed vaccinees were limited because only five to seven AZD1222 recipients were SARS-CoV-2 seropositive at baseline. Participants were mostly white British, with more females than males. The authors suggested clonal diversity may have been underestimated. Because no day 14 peak-response samples were available, repertoires were characterized only after the peak T cell response.

The CDR3 goes from the cysteine to the phenylalanine over 12 residues. Kept here is only the CDR3 DNA, which spans 36 bases and is read in frame from base 1. V and J are truncated by 2 bases and 8 bases respectively, leaving an intervening sequence of 7 bases. With respect to this clone: Its target antigen remains unknown. No base-level quality is on record; no much larger clone is a single base apart.

The CDR3 regions of human TCRbeta chains were subjected to immunosequencing. In the paper's pipeline: Repertoire TCRs were matched against a reference library of SARS-CoV-2-specific TCRs generated with the MIRA antigen-specificity platform. Breadth was defined as the fraction of unique TCRs that were SARS-CoV-2-associated, and depth was defined as the fraction of total T cells that were SARS-CoV-2-associated. Each spike-specific TCR was assigned to its reactive spike region and to a CD4 or CD8 class using the MIRA data. Log10-transformed breadth and depth values were compared by one-way ANOVA with Sidak's multiple comparisons tests. The table comes from immuneACCESS by way of TCRdb, which keeps in-frame sequences with V and J called. Part of the clones is missing from these tables; in studies checked, under half for an unresolved V gene and the rest for unknown reasons. That table furnishes V, J and clone size, whereas the DNA furnished D and trimming. Across this sample there are 100,000 to 150,000 clones, with roughly 94% seen only once. The ten most abundant clones make up roughly 7% of the sample.

Sample time point, as interpreted from the label and publication: baseline before first vaccination. Vaccinee samples were obtained from the UK trials COV001 and COV002, which included a single-blind randomized controlled phase 2/3 trial of AZD1222 (ChAdOx1 nCoV-19) in healthy adults. Trial participant PBMC samples were collected at day 0 and day 28 after the second dose for TCRbeta chain sequencing. Sequenced material: peripheral blood, taken on day 0 of AZD1222 vaccination. The chain joins TRBV12-3 or TRBV12-4 to TRBJ1-5; no D gene call is confident. The sequence came from an adult in good health. The DNA is TGTGCCAGCAGTTTATGGGGAGAGCCCCAGCATTTT. Its coded protein is CASSLWGEPQHF.